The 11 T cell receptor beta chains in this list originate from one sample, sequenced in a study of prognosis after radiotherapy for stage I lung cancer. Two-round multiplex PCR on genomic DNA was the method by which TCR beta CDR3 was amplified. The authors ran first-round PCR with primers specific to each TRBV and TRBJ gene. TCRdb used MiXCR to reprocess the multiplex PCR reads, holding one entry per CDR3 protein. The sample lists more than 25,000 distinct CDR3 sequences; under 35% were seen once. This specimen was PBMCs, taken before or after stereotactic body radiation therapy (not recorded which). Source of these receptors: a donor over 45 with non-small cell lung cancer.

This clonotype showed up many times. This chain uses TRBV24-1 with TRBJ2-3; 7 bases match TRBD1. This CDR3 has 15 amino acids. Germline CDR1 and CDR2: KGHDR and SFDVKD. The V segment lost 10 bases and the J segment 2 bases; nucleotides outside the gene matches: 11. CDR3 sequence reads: CATGLPGQITDTQYF. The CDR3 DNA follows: TGTGCCACGGGGTTACCGGGACAGATCACAGATACGCAGTATTTT.

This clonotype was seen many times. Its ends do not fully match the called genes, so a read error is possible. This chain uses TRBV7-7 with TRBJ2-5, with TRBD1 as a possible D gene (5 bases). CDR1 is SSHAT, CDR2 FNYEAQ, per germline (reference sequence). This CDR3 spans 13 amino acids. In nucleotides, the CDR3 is TGTGCTAGCAGCTTCGGACACGGGGAGACCCAGTACTTC. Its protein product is CASSFGHGETQYF.

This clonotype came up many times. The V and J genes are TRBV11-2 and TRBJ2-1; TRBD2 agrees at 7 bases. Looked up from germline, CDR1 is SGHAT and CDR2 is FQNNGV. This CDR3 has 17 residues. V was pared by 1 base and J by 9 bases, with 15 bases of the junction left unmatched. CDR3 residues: CASSLGAGVVIGGEQFF. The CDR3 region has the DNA TGTGCCAGCAGCTTAGGGGCGGGAGTAGTTATCGGTGGTGAGCAGTTCTTC.

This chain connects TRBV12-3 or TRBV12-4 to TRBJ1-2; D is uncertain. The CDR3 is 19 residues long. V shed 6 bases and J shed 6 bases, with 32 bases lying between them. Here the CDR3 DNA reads TGTGCCAGCAGCCACTTTGAAGGGCTTACCTTTACTTCCAACCATGGCTACACCTTC. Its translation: CASSHFEGLTFTSNHGYTF.

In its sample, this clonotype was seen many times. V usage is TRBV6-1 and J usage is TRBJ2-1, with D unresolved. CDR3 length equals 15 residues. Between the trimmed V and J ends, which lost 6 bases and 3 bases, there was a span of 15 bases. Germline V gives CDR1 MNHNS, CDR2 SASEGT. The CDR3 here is CASRPDPLSYNEQFF. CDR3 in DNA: TGTGCCAGCAGACCCGACCCCCTTAGCTACAATGAGCAGTTCTTC.

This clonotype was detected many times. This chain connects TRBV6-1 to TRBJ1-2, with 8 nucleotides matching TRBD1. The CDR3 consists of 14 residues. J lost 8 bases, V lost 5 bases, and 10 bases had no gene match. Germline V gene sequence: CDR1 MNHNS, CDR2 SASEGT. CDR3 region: CASSPPDRDGGYTF. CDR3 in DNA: TGTGCCAGCAGTCCCCCGGACAGGGACGGAGGCTACACCTTC.

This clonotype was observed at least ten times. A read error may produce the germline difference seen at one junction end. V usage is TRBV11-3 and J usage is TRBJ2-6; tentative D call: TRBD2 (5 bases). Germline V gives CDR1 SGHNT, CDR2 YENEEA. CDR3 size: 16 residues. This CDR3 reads CASSLDSAAGANVLTF. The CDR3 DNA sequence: TGTGCCAGCAGCCTAGACTCAGCGGCTGGGGCCAACGTCCTGACTTTC.

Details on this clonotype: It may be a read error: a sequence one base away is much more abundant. In DNA, the CDR3 is TGCGCCAGCAGATTGGCAGGGTCAGGTACGCAGCATTTT. Encoded protein: CASRLAGSGTQHF. The chain combines TRBV5-1 with TRBJ2-3, with D maybe TRBD1 (5 bases). The J call may be incorrect, as the DNA end agrees better with TRBJ1-5. CDR1 is SGHRS and CDR2 is YFSETQ in the germline V gene. The CDR3 totals 13 residues.

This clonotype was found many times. In DNA form, the CDR3 reads TGTGCCAGCAGCGTAGATGGGGGATCACCCCTCCACTTT. Its protein is CASSVDGGSPLHF. The rearrangement links TRBV9 to TRBJ1-6, with a tentative D call TRBD1 (5 bases). Trimming stripped 0 bases from V and 10 bases from J, with 8 bases between. The CDR3 has 13 residues. The germline V gene encodes CDR1 SGDLS and CDR2 YYNGEE.

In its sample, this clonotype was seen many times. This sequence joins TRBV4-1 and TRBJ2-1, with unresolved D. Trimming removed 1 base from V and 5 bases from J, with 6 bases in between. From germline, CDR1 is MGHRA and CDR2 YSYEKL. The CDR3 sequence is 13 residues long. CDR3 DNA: TGCGCCAGCAGCCAAGGGGCTAACAATGAGCAGTTCTTC. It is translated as CASSQGANNEQFF.

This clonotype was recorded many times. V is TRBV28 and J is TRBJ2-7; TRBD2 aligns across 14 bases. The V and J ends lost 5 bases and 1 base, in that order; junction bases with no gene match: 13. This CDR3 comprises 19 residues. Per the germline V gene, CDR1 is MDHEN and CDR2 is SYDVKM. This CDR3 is CASSLSTGTSGRGSYEQYF. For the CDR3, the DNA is TGTGCCAGCAGTCTATCTACCGGGACTAGCGGGAGAGGATCCTACGAGCAGTACTTC.